This T cell receptor (beta chain) appears in the sequencing data of a study of blood T cell repertoires in COVID-19. The CDR3 has 16 residues. V shed 4 bases and J 1 base; nucleotides not matched to a gene: 5. Germline CDR1 is SGHNT and CDR2 is YYREEE (reference sequence). Assay used: immunoSEQ multiplex PCR; TCRdb lists only in-frame clones, some missing. The sample yields about 24,000 clones, 75% to 90% seen once. The gene calls are TRBV5-4 and TRBJ2-3; 11 positions agree with TRBD2. Sequencing was performed on peripheral blood. This clonotype originated in a woman in her 70s with active COVID-19. This CDR3 is CASSAPSGGRTDTQYF. Written as DNA, the CDR3 is TGTGCCAGCAGCGCCCCTAGCGGGGGGCGCACAGATACGCAGTATTTT.